A single sample is the source of the 14 T cell receptor beta chains below, sequenced in a study of identical twins. Each CDR3 protein is one row after TCRdb ran MiXCR on the 5' RACE reads. The sample yields roughly 350,000 distinct CDR3 sequences, approximately 8.8% seen once. Sequencing used naive T cells sorted from blood. These receptors all come from a woman aged 45-59 years in good health.

This chain connects TRBV4-1 to TRBJ2-1; D gene uncertain. The CDR3 runs 16 residues. Trimming took off 1 base at V and 0 bases at J, with 10 bases between the two ends. The germline V gene encodes CDR1 MGHRA and CDR2 YSYEKL. The CDR3 nucleotides read TGCGCCAGCAGCCAAGTGGGCTCGAGCTCCTACAATGAGCAGTTCTTC. Amino acids: CASSQVGSSSYNEQFF.

V is TRBV19 and J is TRBJ2-3; 9 bases map to TRBD1. The CDR3 is 14 amino acids. J gave up 1 base and V 6 bases, and 2 bases lay outside the gene matches. The germline V gene has CDR1 LNHDA and CDR2 SQIVND (reference sequence). The CDR3 nucleotides are TGTGCCAGTAGACAGGGGGCTCGCACAGATACGCAGTATTTT. The encoded protein is CASRQGARTDTQYF. Variable domain in full (rest from reference TRBV19 and TRBJ2-3): DGGITQSPKYLFRKEGQNVTLSCEQNLNHDAMYWYRQDPGQGLRLIYYSQIVNDFQKGDIAEGYSVSREKKESFPLTVTSAQKNPTAFYLCASRQGARTDTQYFGPGTRLTVL.

The chain has TRBV5-1 and TRBJ2-2; 8 nucleotides match TRBD2. V lost 3 bases to trimming and J lost 7 bases; unmatched junction nucleotides: 11. The CDR3 runs to 16 residues. The germline V gene encodes CDR1 SGHRS and CDR2 YFSETQ. CDR3 residues: CASSSLSGTRGGELFF. The CDR3 DNA reads as TGCGCCAGCAGCTCCCTTAGCGGGACGCGGGGCGGGGAGCTGTTTTTT.

The sample holds a few counts of this clonotype. The chain employs TRBV14 and TRBJ2-1; 7 bases fit TRBD1. There are 16 residues in the CDR3. V lost 3 bases to trimming and J lost 4 bases; unmatched junction nucleotides: 9. Germline CDR1 and CDR2: SGHDN and FVKESK. The CDR3 here is CASSHYRGRSYNEQFF. The CDR3 nucleotides are TGTGCCAGCAGCCATTACAGGGGCCGTTCGTACAATGAGCAGTTCTTC.

On this clonotype: An end of the junction does not agree with germline; a read error may underlie this. V is TRBV20-1 and J is TRBJ2-7; D unclear. Per germline, CDR1 DFQATT and CDR2 SNEGSKA (reference sequence). The CDR3 has 13 amino acids. The CDR3 nucleotides read TGCAGTGCTAGAGATTTGGGAACGAACGACCAGTACTTC. It yields the protein CSARDLGTNDQYF.

This clonotype came up a few times. This chain uses TRBV15 with TRBJ2-5; no firm D call. Germline CDR1 is LNHNV and CDR2 is YYDKDF (reference sequence). Trimming pared 0 bases from V and 9 bases from J, leaving 5 bases between. The CDR3 has 11 amino acids. The CDR3 spells CATSRDRAQYF. The CDR3 DNA reads as TGTGCCACCAGCAGAGACCGGGCCCAGTACTTC.

This clonotype was found many times. This chain uses TRBV20-1 with TRBJ2-1; tentatively, D is TRBD1 (5 bases). There are 11 residues in the CDR3. The V gene's germline CDR1 is DFQATT and CDR2 SNEGSKA (reference sequence). V was trimmed by 5 bases and J by 5 bases, leaving 7 bases between them. The CDR3 loop reads CSAGHHNEQFF. The CDR3 DNA reads TGCAGTGCTGGACACCACAATGAGCAGTTCTTC.

J is TRBJ2-2 and V is TRBV4-2; possibly TRBD2 for D (6 bases). V lost 5 bases and J 6 bases, leaving 16 bases between the germline ends. CDR3 size: 15 residues. Looked up from germline, CDR1 is LGHNA and CDR2 is YNFKEQ. CDR3 loop: CASSLRLEEAGELFF. The DNA of the CDR3 is TGTGCCAGCAGCTTGCGACTAGAGGAGGCCGGGGAGCTGTTTTTT.

There are many counts of this clonotype. In nucleotides, the CDR3 is TGTGCCAGCAGTCTCGGGCCAAACTACGAGCAGTACTTC. It specifies CASSLGPNYEQYF. The rearrangement uses TRBV12-3 or TRBV12-4 and TRBJ2-7, with unresolved D. Between the trimmed V and J ends, which lost 5 bases and 3 bases, there was a span of 11 bases. This CDR3 region has 13 residues.

There are many counts of this clonotype. The chain employs TRBV6-5 and TRBJ1-1, with 7 bases lining up with TRBD1. Germline CDR1 reads MNHEY; CDR2 reads SVGAGI. With V trimmed by 6 bases and J by 5 bases, 9 bases remained unmatched. There are 14 residues in the CDR3. The chain's CDR3 is CASSLQGLRTEAFF. The CDR3 DNA reads TGTGCCAGCAGCCTACAGGGGTTGAGAACTGAAGCTTTCTTT.

This clonotype was observed a handful of times. The CDR3 here is CASSAWSSQETQYF. CDR3 DNA sequence: TGTGCCAGCAGCGCCTGGAGTTCGCAAGAGACCCAGTACTTC. The chain employs TRBV3-1 and TRBJ2-5; no clear D. The CDR3 runs to 14 residues. Germline CDR1 reads LGHDT; CDR2 reads YNNKEL (reference sequence). The V end lost 5 bases, the J end lost 2 bases, and 12 bases lay between the germline ends.

V and J are TRBV12-3 or TRBV12-4 and TRBJ2-4, with D maybe TRBD2 (7 bases). Trimming took off 7 bases at V and 6 bases at J, with 25 bases between the two ends. The CDR3 length is 17 residues. The DNA of the CDR3 is TGTGCCAGCAACGTTTATATTCGGGGGGCCCAGGGAAACATTCAGTACTTC. Translating it yields CASNVYIRGAQGNIQYF.

The chain recombines TRBV15 with TRBJ1-2; perhaps TRBD1 as D (6 bases). In germline, CDR1 is LNHNV, CDR2 YYDKDF (reference sequence). With 1 base removed from V and 8 bases from J, the gap between germline ends came to 11 bases. The CDR3 runs 13 residues. The CDR3 DNA sequence: TGTGCCACCAGCAGAGGGACAGAGTGGGGCTACACCTTC. This encodes CATSRGTEWGYTF.

This clonotype was seen more than once but under ten times. The chain carries TRBV19 and TRBJ2-1; 12 nucleotides match TRBD2. Germline V CDR1 and CDR2: LNHDA, SQIVND (reference sequence). V lost 6 bases and J lost 6; bases outside the gene matches: 6. The CDR3 totals 15 residues. CDR3 loop: CASRTSGRIVNEQFF. The CDR3 DNA is TGTGCCAGTAGGACTAGCGGGAGAATCGTCAATGAGCAGTTCTTC.